A single sample gave rise to the 18 T cell receptor beta chains below, sequenced in a study of early T cells in non-severe SARS-CoV-2 infection. One entry per CDR3 protein results from TCRdb running MiXCR on the 5' RACE reads. Among 55,000 or so distinct CDR3 sequences listed, around 10% were seen once. The sample taken for sequencing was whole blood. These TCRs come from an adult who was a healthcare worker with PCR-confirmed SARS-CoV-2 infection or an uninfected control (not recorded which).

This clonotype was seen ten or more times. This chain connects TRBV20-1 to TRBJ1-6; D unclear. Per the germline V gene, CDR1 is DFQATT and CDR2 is SNEGSKA (reference sequence). The V gene lost 3 bases and the J gene lost 10 bases, with 10 bases spanning the gap. The CDR3 totals 12 residues. CDR3 nucleotides: TGCAGTGCTAGCCCACGGGGATCACCCCTCCACTTT. Amino acids: CSASPRGSPLHF.

The chain employs TRBV5-1 and TRBJ2-7; TRBD1 matches 7 bases. This CDR3 comprises 14 residues. Trimming at V came to 0 bases and at J to 3 bases, leaving 3 bases not matched to a gene. The V gene's germline CDR1 is SGHRS and CDR2 YFSETQ. CDR3 sequence reads: CASSLADRVYEQYF. The CDR3 DNA is TGCGCCAGCAGCTTGGCCGACAGGGTCTACGAGCAGTACTTC.

Concerning this clonotype itself: Given a much more abundant clone one base away, this may be a read error. The J gene is TRBJ1-6, the V gene TRBV20-1, with TRBD1 as a possible D gene (5 bases). This CDR3 has 15 residues. Germline CDR1 reads DFQATT; CDR2 reads SNEGSKA (reference sequence). Trimming removed 6 bases at V and 6 bases at J, with 18 bases between. The CDR3 DNA reads TGCAGTGCCAGTCGGAGGACAAGGGGTAATTCACCCCTCCACTTT. As protein: CSASRRTRGNSPLHF.

The chain joins TRBV28 to TRBJ1-1; tentative D call: TRBD1 (6 bases). The CDR3 is 14 amino acids. Germline-derived CDR1 and CDR2 are MDHEN and SYDVKM. Between the trimmed V and J ends, which lost 1 base and 4 bases, there was a span of 10 bases. DNA of the CDR3: TGTGCCAGCAGTTTATACGGGGGCTTCACTGAAGCTTTCTTT. Translation gives CASSLYGGFTEAFF. The variable domain in full, with the rest retrieved from reference TRBV28 and TRBJ1-1, is DVKVTQSSRYLVKRTGEKVFLECVQDMDHENMFWYRQDPGLGLRLIYFSYDVKMKEKGDIPEGYSVSREKKERFSLILESASTNQTSMYLCASSLYGGFTEAFFGQGTRLTVV.

In this sample, this clonotype turned up many times. The CDR3 sequence is CASSVLTGGTGNTIYF. CDR3 sequence (DNA): TGTGCCAGCAGCGTTCTTACAGGGGGCACTGGAAACACCATATATTTT. This sequence joins TRBV9 and TRBJ1-3, with 9 bases identical to TRBD1. The germline gives CDR1 SGDLS, CDR2 YYNGEE. The CDR3 has 16 amino acids. Germline trimming cut 2 bases from V and 2 bases from J; bases unmatched to any gene: 5.

This clonotype has only a few counts. The chain is built from TRBV11-2 and TRBJ2-1; D is possibly TRBD2 (6 bases). The CDR3 consists of 17 residues. V was shortened by 3 bases and J by 5 bases, with 20 bases between the two germline ends. Germline V CDR1 and CDR2: SGHAT, FQNNGV. This CDR3 is CASSFWGRARGNNEQFF. The CDR3 nucleotides are TGTGCCAGCAGCTTCTGGGGCCGGGCTCGGGGGAACAATGAGCAGTTCTTC.

Many counts were recorded for this clonotype. This chain uses TRBV27 with TRBJ1-2; perhaps TRBD1 as D (5 bases). Germline V gene data show CDR1 as MNHEY and CDR2 as SMNVEV (reference sequence). The length of the CDR3 is 15 residues. Trimming removed 6 bases at V and 4 bases at J, with 18 bases between. In DNA, the CDR3 is TGTGCCAGCAGGGGGGGGTCGAGCTATGTCTATGGCTACACCTTC. It encodes CASRGGSSYVYGYTF.

The J gene is TRBJ1-5, the V gene TRBV5-1, with D perhaps TRBD1 (6 bases). CDR1 is SGHRS and CDR2 is YFSETQ in the germline V gene. This CDR3 region has 14 residues. V gave up 3 bases and J gave up 4 bases, with 11 bases separating them. The CDR3 here is CASSSGDRNQPQHF. CDR3 DNA sequence: TGCGCCAGCAGCTCAGGGGATAGGAATCAGCCCCAGCATTTT.

This clonotype was detected only a few times. The rearrangement links TRBV12-3 or TRBV12-4 to TRBJ1-5; D gene unclear. The CDR3 contains 12 residues. V was shortened by 0 bases and J by 7 bases, with 4 bases between the two germline ends. Here the CDR3 reads CASSLAVQPQHF. In nucleotides, the CDR3 is TGTGCCAGCAGTTTAGCCGTCCAGCCCCAGCATTTT.

This clonotype was counted at least ten times. This rearrangement joins TRBV5-1 to TRBJ2-1; D unclear. The CDR3 spans 13 residues. Per the germline V gene, CDR1 is SGHRS and CDR2 is YFSETQ. Trimming left V 0 bases short and J 3 bases short, with 4 bases between. The CDR3 nucleotides read TGCGCCAGCAGCTTGGGGGACTACAATGAGCAGTTCTTC. Its translation is CASSLGDYNEQFF.

This clonotype was counted many times. The gene calls are TRBV6-5 and TRBJ2-6; a weak D match, TRBD1 (5 bases). This CDR3 comprises 18 residues. The germline V and J ends were trimmed by 7 bases and 2 bases, with 21 bases remaining between them. CDR1 MNHEY and CDR2 SVGAGI come from the germline V gene. CDR3 region: CASIIRLQGSTGANVLTF. The CDR3 nucleotides read TGTGCCAGCATCATACGACTCCAGGGTAGTACTGGGGCCAACGTCCTGACTTTC.

In this sample, this clonotype turned up many times. V gene TRBV20-1 combines with J gene TRBJ1-1; D is uncertain. Trimming took off 1 base at V and 2 bases at J, with 11 bases between the two ends. Germline V gives CDR1 DFQATT, CDR2 SNEGSKA (reference sequence). This CDR3 has 14 amino acids. The CDR3 coding sequence is TGCAGTGCTAGAGTGGGCAGTCCCAACACTGAAGCTTTCTTT. Translating it yields CSARVGSPNTEAFF.

The chain recombines TRBV28 with TRBJ1-2; no definite D call. Per germline, CDR1 MDHEN and CDR2 SYDVKM. Trimming took 6 bases from V and 4 from J, leaving 18 bases between them. This CDR3 is built from 15 residues. The CDR3 here is CASSLTNTIGYGYTF. The CDR3 nucleotides read TGTGCCAGCAGCCTAACCAATACAATCGGCTATGGCTACACCTTC.

The chain carries TRBV18 and TRBJ2-5; 10 positions match TRBD1. Germline V gives CDR1 KGHSH, CDR2 LQKENI. With V trimmed by 4 bases and J by 4 bases, 6 bases remained unmatched. The length of the CDR3 is 15 residues. CDR3 region: CASSQGQGSRETQYF. CDR3 DNA: TGTGCCAGCTCACAGGGACAGGGGAGTCGAGAGACCCAGTACTTC.

The chain links TRBV13 to TRBJ2-1; 12 bases agree with TRBD1. V dropped 1 base and J dropped 10; count of bases not matched to a gene: 5. The CDR3 consists of 15 residues. Germline V gives CDR1 PRHDT, CDR2 FYEKMQ (reference sequence). In DNA, the CDR3 is TGTGCCAGCAGCTTAGAGGGACAGGGGGCAAAGGAGCAGTTCTTC. It encodes CASSLEGQGAKEQFF.

This clonotype was seen a few times. The chain recombines TRBV28 with TRBJ2-3; TRBD2 agrees at 10 bases. Looked up from germline, CDR1 is MDHEN and CDR2 is SYDVKM. The CDR3 extends over 14 amino acids. V lost 6 bases to trimming and J lost 1 base; unmatched junction nucleotides: 1. The CDR3 sequence: CASSGLAGTDTQYF. CDR3 bases: TGTGCCAGCAGCGGACTAGCGGGCACAGATACGCAGTATTTT.

This clonotype was counted a few times. V is TRBV28 and J is TRBJ1-1; D gene ambiguous. V shed 4 bases and J shed 1 base, with 13 bases lying between them. The CDR3 length is 15 residues. Germline V gene lookup returns CDR1 MDHEN and CDR2 SYDVKM. CDR3 amino acids: CASSSRGGGNTEAFF. For the CDR3, the DNA is TGTGCCAGCAGTTCACGGGGAGGAGGGAACACTGAAGCTTTCTTT.

The rearrangement uses TRBV18 and TRBJ1-1; a possible D gene is TRBD1 (6 bases). Trimming took off 5 bases at V and 8 bases at J, with 12 bases between the two ends. Germline CDR1 reads KGHSH; CDR2 reads LQKENI. The CDR3 spans 12 residues. CDR3 coding DNA: TGTGCCAGCTCAGCCGGGGGCTCCGAAGCTTTCTTT. Protein: CASSAGGSEAFF.